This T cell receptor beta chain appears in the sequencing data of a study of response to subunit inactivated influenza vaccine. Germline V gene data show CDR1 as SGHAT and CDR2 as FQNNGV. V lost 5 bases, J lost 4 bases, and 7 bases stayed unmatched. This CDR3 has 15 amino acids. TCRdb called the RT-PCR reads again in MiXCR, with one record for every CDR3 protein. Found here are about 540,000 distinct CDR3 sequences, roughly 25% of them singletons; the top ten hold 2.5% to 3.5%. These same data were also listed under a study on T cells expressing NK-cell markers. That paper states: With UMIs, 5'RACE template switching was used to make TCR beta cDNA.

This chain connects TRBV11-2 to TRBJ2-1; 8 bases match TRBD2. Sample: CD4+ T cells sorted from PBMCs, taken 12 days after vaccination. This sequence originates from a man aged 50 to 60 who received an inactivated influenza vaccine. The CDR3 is CASSLREGNYNEQFF. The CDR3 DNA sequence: TGTGCCAGCAGCCTACGGGAGGGCAATTACAATGAGCAGTTCTTC.